Ten or more counts support the clone carrying this T cell receptor (beta chain). Germline lookup yields CDR1 MDHEN and CDR2 SYDVKM. With 4 bases clipped from V and 3 bases from J, the junction kept 7 bases outside the gene matches. The CDR3 is 15 residues long. Fresh 10 ml peripheral blood yielded PBMCs. The CDR3 regions of TCR beta were amplified from RNA transcripts. In the first-round RT-PCR of the TCR CDR3, the HTBI primer set was used. TCRdb itself ran the multiplex PCR reads through MiXCR, one entry per CDR3 protein. Of about 520,000 distinct CDR3 sequences listed, less than 25% are singletons. This entry belongs to a study of T cells in Graves' hyperthyroidism and ophthalmopathy.

This receptor was identified in a man younger than 35 with Graves' hyperthyroidism. V and J are TRBV28 and TRBJ2-7, with TRBD1 identical over 9 bases. Sequenced: blood. The CDR3 loop is CASSCRDRVCYEQYF. CDR3 sequence (DNA): TGTGCCAGCAGTTGCCGGGACAGGGTTTGCTACGAGCAGTACTTC.